The 30 T cell receptor beta chains below were found in one sample sequenced in a study of read filtering for tumor transcriptome and immune sequencing. From 350 to 500 ng of RNA, a library with molecular barcoded alpha/delta and beta/gamma adaptors was made. TCRdb re-called the reads with MiXCR, one entry per CDR3 protein. The profile shows 25,000 to 35,000 distinct CDR3 sequences, 15% to 20% of them singletons. The sequenced sample was a population of CD138-negative cells sorted from bone marrow. These receptors were taken from a donor at least 40 years old with multiple myeloma.

The gene calls are TRBV14 and TRBJ2-3, with D perhaps TRBD2 (6 bases). Trimming took 4 bases from V and 1 from J, leaving 12 bases between them. This CDR3 region has 15 residues. Germline V gene data show CDR1 as SGHDN and CDR2 as FVKESK. The CDR3 spells CASSLRDSGTDTQYF. CDR3 DNA: TGTGCCAGCAGCCTGCGGGACTCGGGCACAGATACGCAGTATTTT.

This clonotype was observed many times. The V call is TRBV10-3, the J call TRBJ2-1; the match to TRBD1 covers 8 bases. Germline CDR1 ENHRY, CDR2 SYGVKD. The trim removed 4 bases at V and 7 bases at J, leaving 6 bases unmatched. The CDR3 has 14 amino acids. The CDR3 region has the DNA TGTGCCATCAGTGGACAGGGGTGGACGAATGAGCAGTTCTTC. Protein product: CAISGQGWTNEQFF.

This clonotype has ten or more counts. The CDR3 sequence: CSARPGQGWGETQYF. The CDR3 DNA is TGCAGTGCTAGACCGGGACAGGGGTGGGGAGAGACCCAGTACTTC. The rearrangement joins TRBV20-1 to TRBJ2-5; 10 nucleotides agree with TRBD1. Germline V gene data show CDR1 as DFQATT and CDR2 as SNEGSKA (reference sequence). The CDR3 runs to 15 residues. V lost 2 bases to trimming and J lost 4 bases; unmatched junction nucleotides: 7.

To note about this clonotype: One junction end does not reproduce the germline sequence, and a read error may be involved. Written as DNA, the CDR3 is TGTGCCAGTAGCGCCCAATTAAACTCCTACAATGGGCAGTTCTTC. Amino acids: CASSAQLNSYNGQFF. The chain links TRBV9 to TRBJ2-1; tentative D call: TRBD2 (5 bases). This CDR3 contains 15 residues. Germline-derived CDR1 and CDR2 are SGDLS and YYNGEE.

This clonotype has only a few counts. A read error may explain this, as a much larger clone is one base away. No conserved phenylalanine or tryptophan is present at the end of the CDR3, so a read error is the likely explanation. The V call is TRBV7-2, the J call TRBJ2-7; TRBD2 is a possible D gene (5 bases). Germline values: CDR1 SGHTA, CDR2 FQGNSA. The germline V and J ends were trimmed by 6 bases and 4 bases, with 13 bases remaining between them. CDR3 length equals 13 residues. The CDR3 sequence: CASSFGVSYEQYL. The DNA of the CDR3 is TGTGCCAGCAGTTTCGGGGTTTCGTACGAGCAGTACCTC.

Concerning this clonotype itself: A single base is all that separates this from a far larger clone, so a read error is likely. The rearrangement links TRBV20-1 to TRBJ2-3, with TRBD2 matching over 8 bases. The J call is uncertain, as TRBJ2-5 better fits the DNA end. Germline lookup yields CDR1 DFQATT and CDR2 SNEGSKA (reference sequence). The CDR3 extends over 17 amino acids. The CDR3 DNA is TGCAGTGCTAGAACTTCGGGTAGCGGGAAAGGGGGAGGGACCCAGTACTTC. Encoded protein: CSARTSGSGKGGGTQYF.

V and J are TRBV28 and TRBJ2-7; TRBD2 agrees at 7 bases. This CDR3 is built from 13 residues. Germline V gene sequence: CDR1 MDHEN, CDR2 SYDVKM. V was clipped by 7 bases and J by 3 bases; unmatched bases: 6. In DNA, the CDR3 is TGTGCCAGCACTTTCGAGCGGGGCTACGAGCAGTACTTC. Its translation: CASTFERGYEQYF.

A word on this clonotype: A clone one base away is much larger, so this may be a read error. This rearrangement joins TRBV5-1 to TRBJ1-1; 8 nucleotides align to TRBD1. This CDR3 spans 14 amino acids. Trimming removed 10 bases from V and 7 bases from J; junction bases left unmatched: 15. Germline V CDR1 and CDR2: SGHRS, YFSETQ. CDR3 loop: CAGYLDPGGSEAFF. DNA for the CDR3: TGCGCCGGCTATCTCGACCCAGGGGGCAGTGAAGCTTTCTTT.

This clonotype came up many times. V is TRBV2 and J is TRBJ2-5; D may be TRBD2 (7 bases). CDR1 and CDR2 (germline): SNHLY, FYNNEI. The CDR3 loop spans 12 amino acids. Trimming took 7 bases from V and 5 from J, leaving 11 bases between them. DNA for the CDR3: TGTGCCAGCACCGGCGGGGGCGAGACCCAGTACTTC. As protein: CASTGGGETQYF.

The table lists this clonotype with many counts. The CDR3 here is CATRGPGSSTDTQYF. The CDR3 DNA is TGTGCCACCAGAGGTCCAGGGAGTAGCACAGATACGCAGTATTTT. V is TRBV15 and J is TRBJ2-3; possibly TRBD1 or TRBD2 for D (5 bases each). The CDR3 covers 15 residues. Trimming stripped 6 bases from V and 0 bases from J, with 13 bases between. Germline V gives CDR1 LNHNV, CDR2 YYDKDF (reference sequence).

This clonotype occurred many times. The rearrangement uses TRBV12-5 and TRBJ2-5; D could derive from TRBD1 or TRBD2 (6 bases each). The V gene lost 3 bases and the J gene lost 4 bases, with 15 bases spanning the gap. Germline lookup yields CDR1 LGHNT and CDR2 FRNRAP. There are 15 residues in the CDR3. CDR3 nucleotides: TGTGCTAGTGGTTTTCAACAGGGAGGAGTAGAGACCCAGTACTTC. This translates into CASGFQQGGVETQYF.

This clonotype showed up many times. J is TRBJ2-5 and V is TRBV12-3 or TRBV12-4; weak D call: TRBD1 (5 bases). The CDR3 has 14 residues. Between the trimmed V and J ends, which lost 0 bases and 5 bases, there was a span of 10 bases. The DNA for the CDR3 is TGTGCCAGCAGTTTAGCGGGGCTCGAGGAGACCCAGTACTTC. Translating gives CASSLAGLEETQYF.

J is TRBJ1-5 and V is TRBV28; D remains unclear. The germline gives CDR1 MDHEN, CDR2 SYDVKM. The CDR3 runs 15 residues. Trimming left V 3 bases short and J 4 bases short, with 13 bases between. The CDR3 bases are TGTGCCAGCAGTTTTCCTGACGTAAGAAATCAGCCCCAGCATTTT. Translating gives CASSFPDVRNQPQHF.

There are many counts of this clonotype. The chain uses TRBV6-2 or TRBV6-3 and TRBJ2-3; TRBD2 is a possible D gene (5 bases). CDR1 and CDR2 from the germline V gene are MNHEY and SVGEGT. Trimming stripped 5 bases from V and 6 bases from J, with 15 bases between. This CDR3 region has 14 residues. DNA of the CDR3: TGTGCCAGCAGTCTAGCCTCCAGTGCCGATACGCAGTATTTT. Amino acid sequence: CASSLASSADTQYF.

This clonotype was counted many times. The chain joins TRBV7-2 to TRBJ2-1; 7 nucleotides agree with TRBD1. The CDR3 extends over 14 amino acids. Germline V gene lookup returns CDR1 SGHTA and CDR2 FQGNSA. The junction had 6 bases not matched to a gene; V was cut back by 4 bases and J by 6 bases. Here the CDR3 DNA reads TGTGCCAGCAGCTCAGACAGGGTGTCCAATGAGCAGTTCTTC. Its protein product is CASSSDRVSNEQFF.

A few counts support this clonotype. The chain combines TRBV5-6 with TRBJ2-2; D is uncertain. The V gene's germline CDR1 is SGHDT and CDR2 YYEEEE. Trimming took 0 bases from V and 0 from J, leaving 6 bases between them. CDR3 length: 15 residues. The CDR3 protein is CASSLAPANTGELFF. The CDR3 DNA is TGTGCCAGCAGCTTGGCCCCCGCGAACACCGGGGAGCTGTTTTTT.

In this sample, this clonotype is medium-sized. The rearrangement uses TRBV4-2 and TRBJ2-1; D not resolved. This CDR3 has 14 residues. CDR1 is LGHNA, CDR2 YNFKEQ, per germline. V lost 0 bases and J lost 3, with 6 bases in between. CDR3: CASSQDAGYNEQFF. The CDR3 coding sequence is TGTGCCAGCAGCCAAGATGCCGGCTACAATGAGCAGTTCTTC.

This clonotype appeared a single time. The chain uses TRBV29-1 and TRBJ2-2; tentatively, D is TRBD1 (6 bases). Deletions cut 1 base from V and 11 bases from J, with 14 bases between. The CDR3 extends over 13 amino acids. Germline loops: CDR1 SQVTM, CDR2 ANQGSEA. The DNA for the CDR3 is TGCAGCGTTGAAGGGGGGCAAGGCGGAGAGCTGTTTTTT. Translation: CSVEGGQGGELFF.

This clonotype was found many times. The chain employs TRBV18 and TRBJ2-5; tentatively, D is TRBD1 (6 bases). From germline, CDR1 is KGHSH and CDR2 LQKENI. The V end was cut by 3 bases, the J end by 3 bases, with 11 bases between. This CDR3 contains 14 residues. CDR3 nucleotide sequence: TGTGCCAGCTCACCGAGTTACAGGGAAGAGACCCAGTACTTC. Protein product: CASSPSYREETQYF.

This clonotype was observed many times. This CDR3 is CASSWGRAADTQYF. The CDR3 DNA reads TGTGCCAGCAGCTGGGGGAGGGCGGCAGATACGCAGTATTTT. This sequence joins TRBV5-4 and TRBJ2-3; 7 nucleotides match TRBD2. The CDR3 has 14 residues. Trimming at V came to 3 bases and at J to 4 bases, leaving 5 bases not matched to a gene. Germline CDR1 SGHNT, CDR2 YYREEE (reference sequence).

A remark on this clonotype: This likely stems from a read error, as it lies one base from a far larger clone. The rearrangement uses TRBV10-3 and TRBJ2-2; a possible D gene is TRBD2 (6 bases). Germline loops: CDR1 ENHRY, CDR2 SYGVKD. CDR3 size: 15 residues. The CDR3 DNA is TGCGCCAGCAGAATATGGAGGGGATCAGCCGGGGAGCTGTTTTTT. It is translated as CASRIWRGSAGELFF.

This clonotype was recorded at least ten times. The chain uses TRBV29-1 and TRBJ2-1; 10 bases are shared with TRBD2. V shed 6 bases, J shed 0 bases, and the junction held 11 bases outside the gene matches. This CDR3 contains 17 residues. Per germline, CDR1 SQVTM and CDR2 ANQGSEA. The CDR3 protein is CSVGGLAGASSYNEQFF. The CDR3 DNA sequence: TGCAGCGTAGGGGGGCTAGCGGGAGCCAGCTCCTACAATGAGCAGTTCTTC.

This clonotype occurred many times. The rearrangement uses TRBV5-1 and TRBJ2-2; 7 bases fit TRBD2. Germline-derived CDR1 and CDR2 are SGHRS and YFSETQ. CDR3 length equals 15 residues. V dropped 1 base and J dropped 3; count of bases not matched to a gene: 3. The CDR3 is CASSLLGGDTGELFF. As DNA, the CDR3 is TGCGCCAGCAGCTTGTTGGGAGGGGACACCGGGGAGCTGTTTTTT. Full variable domain (missing parts from reference TRBV5-1 and TRBJ2-2): KAGVTQTPRYLIKTRGQQVTLSCSPISGHRSVSWYQQTPGQGLQFLFEYFSETQRNKGNFPGRFSGRQFSNSRSEMNVSTLELGDSALYLCASSLLGGDTGELFFGEGSRLTVL.

This clonotype is medium-sized (0.01 to 0.1%). This chain links TRBV9 with TRBJ2-3; unclear D gene. Germline-derived CDR1 and CDR2 are SGDLS and YYNGEE. Trimming removed 0 bases from V and 2 bases from J, with 4 bases in between. This CDR3 has 13 amino acids. The CDR3 loop reads CASSVAVTDTQYF. CDR3 DNA: TGTGCCAGCAGCGTAGCAGTCACAGATACGCAGTATTTT.

With respect to this clonotype: It may be a read error: a sequence one base away is much more abundant. As the CDR3 is not closed by the conserved phenylalanine or tryptophan, this likely results from a read error. The V gene is TRBV30, the J gene TRBJ2-7; 7 bases are a match to TRBD1. J gave up 3 bases and V 5 bases, and 1 base lay outside the gene matches. Germline V gives CDR1 GTSNPN, CDR2 SVGIG (reference sequence). The CDR3 has 11 amino acids. The CDR3 sequence: CAWAGGYEQYL. Written as DNA, the CDR3 is TGTGCCTGGGCAGGGGGCTACGAGCAGTACTTA.

The table lists this clonotype with many counts. This rearrangement joins TRBV11-1 to TRBJ1-2; D remains ambiguous. Trimming stripped 5 bases from V and 8 bases from J, with 18 bases between. This CDR3 has 14 amino acids. Germline V CDR1 and CDR2: SGHAT, FQDESV (reference sequence). CDR3 nucleotides: TGTGCCAGCAGCCCACACCCCGAAGGGAAGGGCTACACCTTC. Translating gives CASSPHPEGKGYTF.

This clonotype was recorded at least ten times. The J gene is TRBJ2-1, the V gene TRBV7-9; TRBD2 matches at 8 bases. The CDR3 has 16 amino acids. Germline CDR1 reads SEHNR; CDR2 reads FQNEAQ (reference sequence). With V trimmed by 5 bases and J by 8 bases, 14 bases remained unmatched. CDR3: CASSPRAGRGLDEQFF. The CDR3 coding sequence is TGTGCCAGCAGCCCGCGAGCCGGGAGGGGCTTAGATGAGCAGTTCTTC.

Many counts were recorded for this clonotype. The chain joins TRBV20-1 to TRBJ2-1; no reliable D call. The V and J ends lost 6 bases and 2 bases respectively, with 11 bases between them. CDR3 length: 13 residues. Germline values: CDR1 DFQATT, CDR2 SNEGSKA (reference sequence). Here the CDR3 DNA reads TGCAGTGCCGACCCACCCGCCTACAATGAGCAGTTCTTC. Translated: CSADPPAYNEQFF.

Ten or more counts support this clonotype. J is TRBJ2-1 and V is TRBV6-4; 9 nucleotides align to TRBD1. The V segment lost 5 bases and the J segment 4 bases; nucleotides outside the gene matches: 3. The CDR3 sequence is 14 residues long. Germline V gene data show CDR1 as MRHNA and CDR2 as SNTAGT. CDR3 DNA: TGTGCCAGCAGTCCCGGGACAGGGTACAATGAGCAGTTCTTC. Translation gives CASSPGTGYNEQFF.

This clonotype was observed a few times. The genes are TRBV30 and TRBJ2-5; possible D gene TRBD2, 5 bases. CDR1 is GTSNPN, CDR2 SVGIG, per germline (reference sequence). The CDR3 spans 16 residues. Trimming cost V 1 base and J 0 bases, with 15 bases left between them. In DNA, the CDR3 is TGTGCCTGGAGTGGTCGGGTAGGACTGTACCAAGAGACCCAGTACTTC. Translating it yields CAWSGRVGLYQETQYF.